The T cell receptor beta chain under discussion was sequenced for a study of a mutant IDH1 vaccine in newly diagnosed glioma. About the study: Across weeks 1, 3, 5, 7, 11, 15, 19 and 23, patients received a vaccination each time, eight in all. Vaccinations were initiated 4-6 weeks following radiotherapy alone, or were given together with temozolomide cycles.

Sequencing was performed with immunoSEQ multiplex PCR; in TCRdb, only in-frame clones are kept and a portion is missing. The table has 52,000 or so clones, approximately 78% seen once. The time point was: week 23, last vaccination. With topical imiquimod, each dose of the vaccine consisted of 300 ug of mutant IDH1 20-mer peptide. This CDR3 comprises 13 residues. CDR1 is MGHRA and CDR2 is YSYEKL in the germline V gene. Trimming took 3 bases from V and 2 from J, leaving 7 bases between them. This clone appeared a few times. Its antigen is unidentified. This chain connects TRBV4-1 to TRBJ1-1; D gene uncertain. The sample consisted of PBMCs, taken from a glioma patient whose treatment included an IDH1 peptide vaccine. The receptor's source is a woman aged 35 to 49 with glioma. Some clones in this sample may be carry-over from other donors' samples. CDR3 DNA: TGCGCCAGCAGCCAGGGCGTAAACACTGAAGCTTTCTTT. It codes for CASSQGVNTEAFF.